The 25 T cell receptor beta chains below were found in one sample sequenced in a study of T-cell memory formation after mild COVID-19. Via MiXCR, TCRdb re-called the 5' RACE reads, giving one row per CDR3 protein. The profile shows 500,000 to 550,000 distinct CDR3 sequences, 20% of them singletons. Sample: PBMCs or a T cell subset sorted from them (not recorded which). Receptor source: an adult woman who had mild COVID-19 (a few samples of this study predate the infection). Cell type and time point are not known.

This clonotype turned up a few times. The genes are TRBV12-3 or TRBV12-4 and TRBJ1-1; possibly TRBD1 for D (5 bases). CDR3 length: 15 amino acids. Trimming took 3 bases from V and 4 from J, leaving 15 bases between them. The CDR3 spells CASSFGTLVVTEAFF. The CDR3 DNA reads TGTGCCAGCAGTTTCGGGACCTTGGTGGTCACTGAAGCTTTCTTT.

The gene calls are TRBV20-1 and TRBJ2-7, with 8 bases identical to TRBD1. CDR3 length: 14 amino acids. Unmatched junction bases numbered 7, after V lost 0 bases and J lost 6 bases. Germline CDR1 DFQATT, CDR2 SNEGSKA (reference sequence). The CDR3: CSAREGRGPGEQYF. The CDR3 DNA reads as TGCAGTGCTAGAGAGGGCAGGGGGCCTGGCGAGCAGTACTTC.

This clonotype has a handful of counts. One end of the junction varies from germline; a read error may be responsible. The chain links TRBV20-1 to TRBJ2-3, with 8 bases identical to TRBD2. Germline loops: CDR1 DFQATT, CDR2 SNEGSKA (reference sequence). The CDR3 consists of 14 residues. CDR3 DNA sequence: TGCAGTGCTAGTTCCGGGGGGGCCGCAGATACGAAGTATTTT. Translating it yields CSASSGGAADTKYF.

This chain connects TRBV19 to TRBJ2-5; 12 nucleotides line up with TRBD2. The CDR3 contains 17 residues. Germline V gene lookup returns CDR1 LNHDA and CDR2 SQIVND (reference sequence). Germline trimming cut 6 bases from V and 5 bases from J; bases unmatched to any gene: 13. The CDR3 protein is CASSLTSGRAFGETQYF. DNA for the CDR3: TGTGCCAGTAGCCTGACTAGCGGGAGAGCCTTTGGGGAGACCCAGTACTTC.

The sample holds a few counts of this clonotype. This sequence joins TRBV9 and TRBJ1-2; TRBD1 matches at 7 bases. Germline V gives CDR1 SGDLS, CDR2 YYNGEE. The CDR3 spans 14 residues. V was pared by 4 bases and J by 1 base, with 4 bases of the junction left unmatched. CDR3 nucleotides: TGTGCCAGCAGCTTTCAGGGGGGTAACTATGGCTACACCTTC. Translating it yields CASSFQGGNYGYTF.

In its sample, this clonotype was seen a few times. This chain joins TRBV12-3 or TRBV12-4 and TRBJ2-7; D gene uncertain. V lost 6 bases and J lost 3, with 9 bases in between. This CDR3 has 12 amino acids. The CDR3 reads CASSDNRYEQYF. CDR3 coding DNA: TGTGCCAGCAGCGATAATCGCTACGAGCAGTACTTC.

V gene TRBV3-1 combines with J gene TRBJ1-5; D remains ambiguous. V lost 1 base and J lost 9, with 4 bases in between. There are 11 residues in the CDR3. Germline lookup yields CDR1 LGHDT and CDR2 YNNKEL (reference sequence). The CDR3 protein is CASSQGGPQHF. The CDR3 DNA follows: TGTGCCAGCAGCCAAGGTGGGCCCCAGCATTTT. Variable domain in full (rest from reference TRBV3-1 and TRBJ1-5): DTAVSQTPKYLVTQMGNDKSIKCEQNLGHDTMYWYKQDSKKFLKIMFSYNNKELIINETVPNRFSPKSPDKAHLNLHINSLELGDSAVYFCASSQGGPQHFGDGTRLSIL.

This sequence joins TRBV14 and TRBJ2-1, with 9 bases that match TRBD2. Germline CDR1 is SGHDN and CDR2 is FVKESK. The CDR3 consists of 17 residues. J gave up 5 bases and V 4 bases, and 12 bases lay outside the gene matches. The CDR3 loop reads CASSPPSAGGLDNEQFF. CDR3 coding DNA: TGTGCCAGCAGCCCCCCGTCGGCGGGAGGGCTGGACAATGAGCAGTTCTTC.

The V gene is TRBV2, the J gene TRBJ2-5; TRBD2 might be the D (5 bases). V gave up 10 bases and J gave up 4 bases, with 19 bases separating them. The germline V gene encodes CDR1 SNHLY and CDR2 FYNNEI. The CDR3 consists of 14 residues. DNA for the CDR3: TGTGCCACCTATAACGGACTCCGGGGAGAGACCCAGTACTTC. Its translation is CATYNGLRGETQYF.

The gene calls are TRBV24-1 and TRBJ1-2; D remains ambiguous. V was clipped by 5 bases and J by 7 bases, with 13 bases between them. CDR1 and CDR2 (germline): KGHDR, SFDVKD. CDR3 size: 13 residues. This CDR3 is CATSVPGGGGYTF. CDR3 sequence (DNA): TGTGCCACCAGTGTTCCAGGTGGCGGTGGCTACACCTTC.

The chain carries TRBV7-2 and TRBJ2-5; 8 nucleotides match TRBD1. Unmatched junction bases numbered 14, after V lost 5 bases and J lost 9 bases. CDR3 length: 15 residues. Germline CDR1 reads SGHTA; CDR2 reads FQGNSA. The CDR3: CASSPRQGQGAAQYF. CDR3 coding DNA: TGTGCCAGCAGCCCGAGACAGGGGCAAGGGGCGGCCCAGTACTTC.

This chain uses TRBV7-2 with TRBJ2-7; D may be TRBD2 (5 bases). The CDR3 contains 15 residues. The germline V gene has CDR1 SGHTA and CDR2 FQGNSA. Trimming removed 5 bases at V and 2 bases at J, with 16 bases between. CDR3 sequence: CASSPPSQRTYEQYF. The CDR3 DNA follows: TGTGCCAGCAGCCCCCCGAGCCAGCGGACCTACGAGCAGTACTTC.

The sample holds a few counts of this clonotype. This rearrangement joins TRBV10-3 to TRBJ2-6; D is unresolved. The CDR3 is 12 residues long. With 3 bases removed from V and 5 bases from J, the gap between germline ends came to 2 bases. Germline V gene lookup returns CDR1 ENHRY and CDR2 SYGVKD. Here the CDR3 reads CAISDRANVLTF. CDR3 nucleotide sequence: TGTGCCATCAGTGACCGGGCCAACGTCCTGACTTTC.

This clonotype was detected a few times. The chain is built from TRBV7-6 and TRBJ1-6; TRBD1 matches 7 bases. Germline trimming cut 6 bases from V and 6 bases from J; bases unmatched to any gene: 5. The CDR3 has 14 residues. The germline V gene encodes CDR1 SGHVS and CDR2 FNYEAQ. CDR3 nucleotides: TGTGCCAGCAGGGCGGGACAGACTAATTCACCCCTCCACTTT. Amino acids: CASRAGQTNSPLHF.

This clonotype showed up just a few times. V and J are TRBV5-1 and TRBJ2-6, with a possible D match to TRBD1 (6 bases). V shed 0 bases and J shed 2 bases, with 12 bases lying between them. Germline V gene sequence: CDR1 SGHRS, CDR2 YFSETQ. CDR3 length equals 17 residues. Written as DNA, the CDR3 is TGCGCCAGCAGCTTGGGTTACAGGGCCACTGGGGCCAACGTCCTGACTTTC. Protein sequence: CASSLGYRATGANVLTF. The full variable domain, in which reference TRBV5-1 and TRBJ2-6 provide the parts outside the CDR3, is KAGVTQTPRYLIKTRGQQVTLSCSPISGHRSVSWYQQTPGQGLQFLFEYFSETQRNKGNFPGRFSGRQFSNSRSEMNVSTLELGDSALYLCASSLGYRATGANVLTFGAGSRLTVL.

The chain couples TRBV6-2 or TRBV6-3 to TRBJ1-1, with 7 bases identical to TRBD1. The junction had 6 bases not matched to a gene; V was cut back by 6 bases and J by 8 bases. The CDR3 is 12 residues long. Germline V gene data show CDR1 as MNHEY and CDR2 as SVGEGT. CDR3 amino acids: CASRLQTGEAFF. The CDR3 DNA reads TGTGCCAGCAGGCTACAGACAGGGGAAGCTTTCTTT.

This clonotype has only a few counts. The chain employs TRBV12-3 or TRBV12-4 and TRBJ1-5; D gene unclear. CDR3 length equals 12 residues. V was pared by 5 bases and J by 9 bases, with 11 bases between. Here the CDR3 reads CASSLSRPPQHF. The DNA for the CDR3 is TGTGCCAGCAGTCTATCCAGGCCGCCCCAGCATTTT.

This clonotype appeared a few times. This sequence joins TRBV19 and TRBJ2-7; TRBD2 matches at 13 bases. The CDR3 length is 19 residues. With V trimmed by 6 bases and J by 3 bases, 17 bases remained unmatched. Germline CDR1 LNHDA, CDR2 SQIVND (reference sequence). The CDR3 region has the DNA TGTGCCAGTAGATCCGGGACCCAGGGACTAGCGGGGTTAAGCTACGAGCAGTACTTC. It encodes CASRSGTQGLAGLSYEQYF.

This clonotype was counted many times. The gene calls are TRBV7-2 and TRBJ2-1; maybe TRBD1 (6 bases). The CDR3 is made up of 18 amino acids. Looked up from germline, CDR1 is SGHTA and CDR2 is FQGNSA. Trimming took 3 bases from V and 0 from J, leaving 18 bases between them. CDR3 nucleotide sequence: TGTGCCAGCAGCTTGCTTCAACAGGGACCCGTCTCCTACAATGAGCAGTTCTTC. Protein sequence: CASSLLQQGPVSYNEQFF.

This clonotype has a handful of counts. This chain connects TRBV25-1 to TRBJ2-7, with a possible D match to TRBD1 (6 bases). Germline V lookup: CDR1 MGHDK, CDR2 SYGVNS. The CDR3 has 13 amino acids. The V end was cut by 7 bases, the J end by 4 bases, with 14 bases between. The CDR3 DNA reads TGTGCCAGCACAGACAGGCAATCATACGAGCAGTACTTC. This codes for CASTDRQSYEQYF.

The chain has TRBV13 and TRBJ2-1; D is uncertain. CDR1 is PRHDT, CDR2 FYEKMQ, per germline (reference sequence). The V end lost 5 bases, the J end lost 9 bases, and 11 bases lay between the germline ends. This CDR3 is 12 amino acids long. CDR3 region: CASSRLSGEQFF. The CDR3 DNA sequence: TGTGCCAGCAGCCGCCTCTCTGGTGAGCAGTTCTTC.

In its sample, this clonotype was seen a few times. The J gene is TRBJ1-1, the V gene TRBV29-1; D not certain. In germline, CDR1 is SQVTM, CDR2 ANQGSEA. This CDR3 has 12 amino acids. Trimming removed 6 bases from V and 4 bases from J, with 12 bases in between. The CDR3 nucleotides read TGCAGCGTCCAGCTGATCGGCACTGAAGCTTTCTTT. Protein: CSVQLIGTEAFF.

The count of this clonotype is one. V is TRBV27 and J is TRBJ2-3; D perhaps matches TRBD1 (6 bases). The germline V gene encodes CDR1 MNHEY and CDR2 SMNVEV (reference sequence). The ends were cut back, 3 bases at V and 0 bases at J, with 13 bases in the middle. The CDR3 length is 16 residues. This CDR3 is CASSLMTGISTDTQYF. The CDR3 DNA is TGTGCCAGCAGTTTGATGACAGGAATCAGCACAGATACGCAGTATTTT.

This clonotype showed up just a few times. V gene TRBV10-3 combines with J gene TRBJ1-1; 8 nucleotides agree with TRBD1. The CDR3 is 15 amino acids. The trim removed 2 bases at V and 2 bases at J, leaving 4 bases unmatched. Germline CDR1 and CDR2: ENHRY and SYGVKD. CDR3 amino acids: CAISEGQGANTEAFF. The CDR3 DNA sequence: TGTGCCATCAGTGAGGGGCAGGGGGCTAACACTGAAGCTTTCTTT.

The chain uses TRBV2 and TRBJ2-3; a possible D gene is TRBD2 (5 bases). The length of the CDR3 is 14 residues. V was clipped by 6 bases and J by 0 bases, with 10 bases between them. The germline V gene encodes CDR1 SNHLY and CDR2 FYNNEI. Here the CDR3 DNA reads TGTGCCAGCAGCAAGAGGACTAGCACAGATACGCAGTATTTT. Its protein product is CASSKRTSTDTQYF. Looking up the rest from reference TRBV2 and TRBJ2-3 gives the full variable domain: EPEVTQTPSHQVTQMGQEVILRCVPISNHLYFYWYRQILGQKVEFLVSFYNNEISEKSEIFDDQFSVERPDGSNFTLKIRSTKLEDSAMYFCASSKRTSTDTQYFGPGTRLTVL.